Below are 3 T cell receptor beta chains sequenced from a single sample in a study of T cells in Graves' hyperthyroidism and ophthalmopathy. Amplified TCR beta CDR3 regions derived from RNA transcripts. The TCR CDR3 first-round RT-PCR relied on the HTBI primer set. TCRdb reprocessed the multiplex PCR reads via MiXCR and lists one record per CDR3 protein. The table has hundreds of thousands of distinct CDR3 sequences, 15% to 20% seen once. The specimen sequenced was blood. These receptor sequences come from a young woman with Graves' ophthalmopathy.

To note about this clonotype: This may stem from a read error, because a much larger clone lies one nucleotide away. DNA of the CDR3: TGTGCCAGCAGCTTTACAGGGAGGCCCCCCTACGAGCAGTACTTC. It encodes CASSFTGRPPYEQYF. V and J are TRBV7-9 and TRBJ2-7, with D perhaps matching TRBD1 or TRBD2 (6 bases each). The CDR3 is 15 residues long. Trimming stripped 3 bases from V and 2 bases from J, with 14 bases between. Per germline, CDR1 SEHNR and CDR2 FQNEAQ (reference sequence).

The table lists this clonotype with many counts. The V gene is TRBV13, the J gene TRBJ2-1; TRBD2 agrees at 8 bases. The CDR3 runs 15 residues. V dropped 1 base and J dropped 8; count of bases not matched to a gene: 7. Germline V gene sequence: CDR1 PRHDT, CDR2 FYEKMQ (reference sequence). The CDR3 here is CASSLVSGDVDEQFF. CDR3 sequence (DNA): TGTGCCAGCAGCTTAGTTAGCGGGGATGTCGATGAGCAGTTCTTC.

A single count supports this clonotype. A much larger clone lies one base from this, so it may be a read error. The chain joins TRBV18 to TRBJ1-1; no definite D call. The CDR3 is 13 residues long. The V gene's germline CDR1 is KGHSH and CDR2 LQKENI. The CDR3 here is CVSLQRQDTEAFF. Here the CDR3 DNA reads TGTGTCAGCTTACAGCGGCAAGACACTGAAGCTTTCTTT.